Each of the 25 T cell receptor beta chains below was sequenced from the same sample in a study of response to subunit inactivated influenza vaccine. TCRdb used MiXCR to reprocess the RT-PCR reads, holding one entry per CDR3 protein. Of 550,000 to 800,000 distinct CDR3 sequences in the sample, around 14% were seen once. This sample comprised PBMCs from blood, obtained less than 15 days before vaccination. The receptors here all came from a middle-aged man who received an inactivated influenza vaccine.

The J gene is TRBJ2-7, the V gene TRBV15, with 7 bases matching TRBD1. There are 14 residues in the CDR3. Germline CDR1 reads LNHNV; CDR2 reads YYDKDF (reference sequence). V lost 1 base and J lost 5; bases outside the gene matches: 5. The CDR3 nucleotides read TGTGCCACCAGCAGAGGACAGGGTTTTCACGAGCAGTACTTC. This translates into CATSRGQGFHEQYF.

The chain uses TRBV13 and TRBJ2-3; 7 nucleotides align to TRBD2. V shed 4 bases and J 8 bases; nucleotides not matched to a gene: 9. There are 14 residues in the CDR3. Germline-derived CDR1 and CDR2 are PRHDT and FYEKMQ (reference sequence). The CDR3 nucleotides are TGTGCCAGCAGCTCAGAGGCGGGAGAGGTTACGCAGTATTTT. It translates to CASSSEAGEVTQYF.

This clonotype was seen a few times. CDR3 amino acids: CASSSDNHANQPQHF. CDR3 DNA sequence: TGTGCCAGCAGTAGCGACAATCACGCCAATCAGCCCCAGCATTTT. This sequence joins TRBV27 and TRBJ1-5; D unresolved. This CDR3 has 15 residues. Trimming took off 5 bases at V and 3 bases at J, with 14 bases between the two ends. Germline V gene data show CDR1 as MNHEY and CDR2 as SMNVEV (reference sequence).

The chain is built from TRBV5-1 and TRBJ1-2, with D maybe TRBD1 (6 bases). The CDR3 sequence is 16 residues long. V was trimmed by 1 base and J by 1 base, leaving 14 bases between them. Germline loops: CDR1 SGHRS, CDR2 YFSETQ. The CDR3 region has the DNA TGCGCCAGCAGCTTGACTCACAGGGATAGTAACTATGGCTACACCTTC. Translation gives CASSLTHRDSNYGYTF.

This clonotype was counted many times. One end of the junction does not line up with germline, which may come from a read error. DNA of the CDR3: TGTGCCAGCAGCCAAGCCGGGACAACGATTTTC. It is translated as CASSQAGTTIF. V and J are TRBV14 and TRBJ2-7; the D gene is possibly TRBD1 (6 bases). CDR3 size: 11 residues. CDR1 and CDR2 (germline): SGHDN, FVKESK. Variable domain in full (rest from reference TRBV14 and TRBJ2-7): EAGVTQFPSHSVIEKGQTVTLRCDPISGHDNLYWYRRVMGKEIKFLLHFVKESKQDESGMPNNRFLAERTGGTYSTLKVQPAELEDSGVYFCASSQAGTTIFGPGTRLTVT.

A few counts support this clonotype. The V gene is TRBV29-1, the J gene TRBJ1-5; D is unclear. Trimming removed 4 bases from V and 0 bases from J, with 7 bases in between. The CDR3 loop spans 13 amino acids. Germline assignment: CDR1 SQVTM and CDR2 ANQGSEA. CDR3 loop: CSVVVDSNQPQHF. DNA of the CDR3: TGCAGCGTTGTTGTCGATAGCAATCAGCCCCAGCATTTT.

This clonotype has a handful of counts. V gene TRBV20-1 combines with J gene TRBJ2-3, with 8 nucleotides matching TRBD2. The CDR3 is made up of 15 amino acids. Losses at the gene ends were 6 bases for V and 6 bases for J; bases not matched to a gene: 14. From germline, CDR1 is DFQATT and CDR2 SNEGSKA (reference sequence). The CDR3 sequence is CSAAPLSGGRDTQYF. CDR3 DNA sequence: TGCAGTGCCGCCCCCCTGAGCGGGGGCCGGGATACGCAGTATTTT.

By sample fraction, this clonotype is medium-sized. The rearrangement joins TRBV28 to TRBJ2-5; D is possibly TRBD1 (6 bases). V lost 3 bases, J lost 5 bases, and 13 bases lay in between. Looked up from germline, CDR1 is MDHEN and CDR2 is SYDVKM. There are 14 residues in the CDR3. DNA of the CDR3: TGTGCCAGCAGTTTTTGGGGGCCCTGGGAGACCCAGTACTTC. It translates to CASSFWGPWETQYF.

This clonotype was counted at least ten times. The CDR3, as DNA: TGCAGTGCTCTCCGACACCCCCTCCTCGGTTTCGGAAACAATGAGCAGTTCTTC. Its protein product is CSALRHPLLGFGNNEQFF. The chain has TRBV20-1 and TRBJ2-1; D gene ambiguous. Germline CDR1 DFQATT, CDR2 SNEGSKA (reference sequence). The CDR3 length is 18 residues. Trimming took 5 bases from V and 5 from J, leaving 28 bases between them.

The chain recombines TRBV6-1 with TRBJ2-1; 9 nucleotides line up with TRBD1. Germline CDR1 reads MNHNS; CDR2 reads SASEGT. This CDR3 comprises 15 residues. V lost 3 bases to trimming and J lost 3 bases; unmatched junction nucleotides: 3. The CDR3 region has the DNA TGTGCCAGCAGTGAGGGACAGGGTAACTACAATGAGCAGTTCTTC. This codes for CASSEGQGNYNEQFF.

In this sample, this clonotype turned up a few times. This rearrangement joins TRBV20-1 to TRBJ2-7; either TRBD1 or TRBD2 may fit D (7 bases each). The CDR3 has 12 amino acids. In germline, CDR1 is DFQATT, CDR2 SNEGSKA (reference sequence). Trimming removed 5 bases from V and 3 bases from J, with 11 bases in between. This CDR3 reads CSAQGGVYEQYF. CDR3 coding DNA: TGCAGTGCTCAGGGGGGGGTCTACGAGCAGTACTTC.

This clonotype was counted at least ten times. V and J are TRBV5-5 and TRBJ1-5, with TRBD1 matching 9 bases. V lost 4 bases, J lost 3 bases, and 5 bases stayed unmatched. CDR3 length: 15 residues. Germline CDR1 reads SGHKS; CDR2 reads YYEKEE (reference sequence). CDR3 region: CASSPWTGDNQPQHF. The DNA for the CDR3 is TGTGCCAGCAGCCCGTGGACAGGGGACAATCAGCCCCAGCATTTT.

This chain uses TRBV12-3 or TRBV12-4 with TRBJ1-1; D is unresolved. The V and J ends lost 3 bases and 6 bases respectively, with 8 bases between them. There are 12 residues in the CDR3. The CDR3 DNA sequence: TGTGCCAGCAGTTTTTCTCGGGCTGAAGCTTTCTTT. Its protein is CASSFSRAEAFF.

This clonotype is termed medium-sized. The chain employs TRBV7-2 and TRBJ1-1, with TRBD1 matching over 7 bases. V shed 1 base and J 5 bases; nucleotides not matched to a gene: 7. CDR1 is SGHTA and CDR2 is FQGNSA in the germline V gene. CDR3 length equals 15 residues. CDR3 amino acids: CASSLEAGGWTEAFF. The CDR3 coding sequence is TGTGCCAGCAGCTTAGAGGCAGGGGGATGGACTGAAGCTTTCTTT.

There are many counts of this clonotype. This chain links TRBV16 with TRBJ2-5; D unclear. The CDR3 is 11 residues long. The ends were cut back, 7 bases at V and 5 bases at J, with 8 bases in the middle. The germline V gene encodes CDR1 KGHSY and CDR2 FQNENV. CDR3 nucleotide sequence: TGTGCCAGCACCCCTCGGGAGACCCAGTACTTC. Its translation is CASTPRETQYF.

This clonotype appeared a few times. The chain is built from TRBV28 and TRBJ2-7, with 7 bases fitting TRBD1. The J segment lost 6 bases and the V segment lost 5 bases, leaving 7 bases of the junction unmatched. Germline values: CDR1 MDHEN, CDR2 SYDVKM. The CDR3 is 13 amino acids. CDR3 DNA sequence: TGTGCCAGCAGTCGACAGGGTTCGCCCGAGCAGTACTTC. Residues: CASSRQGSPEQYF.

This clonotype was seen a few times. V is TRBV27 and J is TRBJ2-1, with 11 nucleotides matching TRBD1. Germline V gene data show CDR1 as MNHEY and CDR2 as SMNVEV (reference sequence). The CDR3 consists of 15 residues. The V and J ends lost 3 bases and 5 bases, in that order; junction bases with no gene match: 3. CDR3 DNA: TGTGCCAGCAGTTTTTGGACAGGGGGCAACAATGAGCAGTTCTTC. It is translated as CASSFWTGGNNEQFF.

V usage is TRBV5-1 and J usage is TRBJ2-1; 9 bases are shared with TRBD1. The ends lost 0 bases at V and 7 bases at J; junction bases unmatched: 5. This CDR3 has 15 residues. The germline gives CDR1 SGHRS, CDR2 YFSETQ. Here the CDR3 DNA reads TGCGCCAGCAGCTTGGTGGGGGACAGGGTTAATGAGCAGTTCTTC. Translating gives CASSLVGDRVNEQFF.

This clonotype was counted only a few times. This chain links TRBV2 with TRBJ1-2; D gene unclear. CDR1 and CDR2 (germline): SNHLY, FYNNEI. Trimming removed 2 bases at V and 5 bases at J, with 9 bases between. This CDR3 is 13 amino acids long. The CDR3, as DNA: TGTGCCAGCAGTGAAAGGGTTTTGTATGGCTACACCTTC. Protein sequence: CASSERVLYGYTF.

This clonotype was observed a few times. V gene TRBV27 combines with J gene TRBJ2-1; no clear D gene. CDR1 is MNHEY and CDR2 is SMNVEV in the germline V gene (reference sequence). Trimming removed 5 bases from V and 7 bases from J, with 15 bases in between. CDR3 length: 14 residues. CDR3 sequence: CASSILAGDNEQFF. CDR3 coding DNA: TGTGCCAGCAGTATATTAGCAGGTGATAATGAGCAGTTCTTC.

This clonotype was observed many times. The CDR3 DNA sequence: TGCAGTGCACTGGCCCTCGGGGGGTCGGACACTGAAGCTTTCTTT. Its translation is CSALALGGSDTEAFF. The rearrangement links TRBV20-1 to TRBJ1-1; tentatively, D is TRBD1 (5 bases). This CDR3 spans 15 amino acids. CDR1 DFQATT and CDR2 SNEGSKA come from the germline V gene (reference sequence). Trimming removed 6 bases at V and 3 bases at J, with 20 bases between.

The V and J genes are TRBV7-6 and TRBJ2-5, with D tentatively TRBD2 (5 bases). CDR3 length: 15 residues. Germline V gene data show CDR1 as SGHVS and CDR2 as FNYEAQ. Trimming removed 5 bases from V and 4 bases from J, with 17 bases in between. The CDR3 DNA follows: TGTGCCAGCAGCCCCGTCCTTTATGGAGGAGAGACCCAGTACTTC. This gives the protein CASSPVLYGGETQYF.

CDR3 in amino acids: CATSETGTDYEQYF. CDR3 bases: TGTGCCACCAGTGAAACCGGGACGGATTACGAGCAGTACTTC. This chain connects TRBV24-1 to TRBJ2-7; D is perhaps TRBD1 or TRBD2 (5 bases each). This CDR3 is 14 amino acids long. Germline V CDR1 and CDR2: KGHDR, SFDVKD. The V gene lost 4 bases and the J gene lost 4 bases, with 13 bases spanning the gap.

This clonotype was seen only a few times. The rearrangement joins TRBV7-8 to TRBJ2-3; TRBD1 matches at 9 bases. The germline V gene has CDR1 SGHVS and CDR2 FQNEAQ. CDR3 size: 17 residues. V lost 2 bases, J lost 3 bases, and 9 bases stayed unmatched. The CDR3 loop reads CASSLPRQGGTTDTQYF. CDR3 DNA: TGTGCCAGCAGCTTACCGAGACAGGGGGGCACAACAGATACGCAGTATTTT.

The rearrangement uses TRBV20-1 and TRBJ2-1; D is uncertain. V lost 1 base, J lost 0 bases, and 16 bases lay in between. Germline V gives CDR1 DFQATT, CDR2 SNEGSKA (reference sequence). The CDR3 extends over 17 amino acids. The CDR3 reads CSARVIRVGFSYNEQFF. DNA of the CDR3: TGCAGTGCTAGAGTTATCCGGGTCGGTTTCTCCTACAATGAGCAGTTCTTC.